The entry below describes one T cell receptor (beta chain). What antigen it recognizes has not been identified. No much larger clone exists at a distance of one base, and base qualities are not known. This entry comes from a study of technical replicates of blood from several donors (dated by TCRdb to the late 2010s). The library relied on the immunoSEQ multiplex PCR assay. The source is immuneACCESS, and TCRdb retained only in-frame sequences with V and J called. Part of the clones is not carried over; for the studies checked, unresolved V genes explain less than half of this, and the remainder is unexplained. For this sample the table gives some 74,000 clones, of which about 95% were detected only once. About 0.22% of the sample is in the top ten clones. The sequence derives from a human donor in good health. Sequencing was done on a sample of T cells isolated from PBMCs.

The nucleotide sequence reads as follows: TGCGCCAGCAGCTTGGCGGGACAGCGCTACTCTGGAAACACCATATATTTT. This codes for CASSLAGQRYSGNTIYF. The sequence joins TRBV5-1 to TRBJ1-3; TRBD1 fits 7 bases in the junction. After removal of 0 bases from V and 0 bases from J, the junction retains 6 bases not matched to a gene. The CDR3 starts with the cysteine, ends with the phenylalanine, and has 17 residues. Solely the CDR3 DNA is kept, with 51 bases framed from the first base. According to the germline V gene, CDR1 reads SGHRS and CDR2 reads YFSETQ.